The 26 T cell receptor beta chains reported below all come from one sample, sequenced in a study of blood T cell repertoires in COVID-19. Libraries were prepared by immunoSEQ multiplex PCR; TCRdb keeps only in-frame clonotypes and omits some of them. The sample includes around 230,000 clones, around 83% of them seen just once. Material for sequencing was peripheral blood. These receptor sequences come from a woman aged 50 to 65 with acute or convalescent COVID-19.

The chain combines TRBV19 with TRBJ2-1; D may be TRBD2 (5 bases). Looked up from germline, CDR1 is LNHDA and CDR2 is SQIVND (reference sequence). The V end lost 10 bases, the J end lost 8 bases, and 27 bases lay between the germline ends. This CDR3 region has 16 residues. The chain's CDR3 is CATSRSGIRPGDEQFF. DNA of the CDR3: TGTGCCACTTCCCGCTCGGGAATACGGCCCGGGGATGAGCAGTTCTTC.

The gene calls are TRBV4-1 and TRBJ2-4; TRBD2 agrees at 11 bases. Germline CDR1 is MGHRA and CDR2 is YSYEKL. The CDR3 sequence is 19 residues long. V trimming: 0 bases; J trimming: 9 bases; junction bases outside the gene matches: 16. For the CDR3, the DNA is TGCGCCAGCAGCCAAGATGGGAGCCGGACTAGCGGGTCCGGGGGCATTCAGTACTTC. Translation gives CASSQDGSRTSGSGGIQYF.

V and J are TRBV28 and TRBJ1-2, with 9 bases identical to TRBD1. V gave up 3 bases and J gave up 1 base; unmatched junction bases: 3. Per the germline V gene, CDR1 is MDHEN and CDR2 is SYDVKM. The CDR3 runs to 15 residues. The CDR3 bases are TGTGCCAGCAGTTTCGCGACAGGGGGTAACTATGGCTACACCTTC. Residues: CASSFATGGNYGYTF.

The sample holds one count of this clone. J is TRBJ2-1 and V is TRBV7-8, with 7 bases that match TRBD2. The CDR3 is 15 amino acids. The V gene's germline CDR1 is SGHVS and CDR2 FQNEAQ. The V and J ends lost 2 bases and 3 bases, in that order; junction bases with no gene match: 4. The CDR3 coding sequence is TGTGCCAGCAGCTTAAACCGGGACTACTACAATGAGCAGTTCTTC. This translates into CASSLNRDYYNEQFF. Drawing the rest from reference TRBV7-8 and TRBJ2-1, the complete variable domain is GAGVSQSPRYKVAKRGQDVALRCDPISGHVSLFWYQQALGQGPEFLTYFQNEAQLDKSGLPSDRFFAERPEGSVSTLKIQRTQQEDSAVYLCASSLNRDYYNEQFFGPGTRLTVL.

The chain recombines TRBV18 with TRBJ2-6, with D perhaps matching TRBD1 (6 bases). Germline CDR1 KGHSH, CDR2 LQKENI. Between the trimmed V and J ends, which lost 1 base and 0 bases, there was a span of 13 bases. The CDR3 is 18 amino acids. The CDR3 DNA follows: TGTGCCAGCTCACCACTTCAGGGGTCGAGCTCTGGGGCCAACGTCCTGACTTTC. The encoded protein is CASSPLQGSSSGANVLTF. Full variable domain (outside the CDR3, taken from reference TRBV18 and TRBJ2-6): NAGVMQNPRHLVRRRGQEARLRCSPMKGHSHVYWYRQLPEEGLKFMVYLQKENIIDESGMPKERFSAEFPKEGPSILRIQQVVRGDSAAYFCASSPLQGSSSGANVLTFGAGSRLTVL.

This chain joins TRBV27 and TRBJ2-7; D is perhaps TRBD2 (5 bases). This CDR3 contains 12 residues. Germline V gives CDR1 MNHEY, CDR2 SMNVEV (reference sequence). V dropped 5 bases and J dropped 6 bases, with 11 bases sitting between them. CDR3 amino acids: CASSASGIEQYF. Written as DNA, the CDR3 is TGTGCCAGCAGTGCGTCCGGGATCGAGCAGTACTTC.

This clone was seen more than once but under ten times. CDR3 coding DNA: TGTGCCAGCAGCCGGACAGGGCCCCTCTCTGGGGCCAACGTCCTGACTTTC. Translation: CASSRTGPLSGANVLTF. The rearrangement links TRBV2 to TRBJ2-6; 8 bases are shared with TRBD1. V was pared by 6 bases and J by 0 bases, with 7 bases of the junction left unmatched. The CDR3 runs 17 residues. Germline V gives CDR1 SNHLY, CDR2 FYNNEI.

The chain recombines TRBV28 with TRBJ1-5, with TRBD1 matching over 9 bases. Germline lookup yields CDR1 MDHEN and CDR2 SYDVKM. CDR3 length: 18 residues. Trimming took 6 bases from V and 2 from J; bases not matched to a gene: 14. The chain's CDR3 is CASRRSSHRGQGNQPQHF. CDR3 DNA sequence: TGTGCCAGCAGACGGTCCTCCCACAGGGGGCAGGGCAATCAGCCCCAGCATTTT.

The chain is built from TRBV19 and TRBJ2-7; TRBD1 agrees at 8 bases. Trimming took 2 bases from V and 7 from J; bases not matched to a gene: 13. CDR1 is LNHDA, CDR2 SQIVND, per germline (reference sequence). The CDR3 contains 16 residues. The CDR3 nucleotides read TGTGCCAGTAGTATAAGGGGACAGGTGGGCGTGTTGGAGCAGTACTTC. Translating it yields CASSIRGQVGVLEQYF.

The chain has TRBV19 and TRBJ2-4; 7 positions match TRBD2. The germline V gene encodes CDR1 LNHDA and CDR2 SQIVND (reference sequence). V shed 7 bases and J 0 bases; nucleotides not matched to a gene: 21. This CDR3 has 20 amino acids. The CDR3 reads CASTPLKGTTSQIAKNIQYF. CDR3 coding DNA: TGTGCCAGTACCCCACTGAAGGGGACTACTAGTCAAATAGCCAAAAACATTCAGTACTTC.

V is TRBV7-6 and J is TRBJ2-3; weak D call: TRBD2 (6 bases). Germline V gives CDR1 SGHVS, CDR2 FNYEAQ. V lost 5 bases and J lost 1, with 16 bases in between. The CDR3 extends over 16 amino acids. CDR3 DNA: TGTGCCAGCAGCCCGCGGAGGGCCTATGGCACAGATACGCAGTATTTT. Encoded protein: CASSPRRAYGTDTQYF.

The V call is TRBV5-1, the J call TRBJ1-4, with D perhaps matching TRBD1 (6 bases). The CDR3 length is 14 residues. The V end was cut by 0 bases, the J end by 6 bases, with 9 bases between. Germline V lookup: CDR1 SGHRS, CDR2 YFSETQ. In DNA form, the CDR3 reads TGCGCCAGCAGCTTGGTCTCAGGGGATGAAAAACTGTTTTTT. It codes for CASSLVSGDEKLFF.

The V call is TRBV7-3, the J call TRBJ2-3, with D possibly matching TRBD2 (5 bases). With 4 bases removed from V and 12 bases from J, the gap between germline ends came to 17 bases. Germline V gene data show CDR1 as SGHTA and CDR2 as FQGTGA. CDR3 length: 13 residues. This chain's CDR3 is CASSSPGLVSQYF. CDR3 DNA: TGTGCCAGCAGCTCTCCCGGACTCGTTAGTCAGTATTTT.

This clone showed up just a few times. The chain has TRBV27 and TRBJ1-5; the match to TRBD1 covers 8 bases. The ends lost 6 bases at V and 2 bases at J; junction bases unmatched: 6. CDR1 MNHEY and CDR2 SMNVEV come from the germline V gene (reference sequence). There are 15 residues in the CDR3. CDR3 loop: CASSLQGDRNQPQHF. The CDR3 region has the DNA TGTGCCAGCAGCCTACAGGGGGATCGCAATCAGCCCCAGCATTTT.

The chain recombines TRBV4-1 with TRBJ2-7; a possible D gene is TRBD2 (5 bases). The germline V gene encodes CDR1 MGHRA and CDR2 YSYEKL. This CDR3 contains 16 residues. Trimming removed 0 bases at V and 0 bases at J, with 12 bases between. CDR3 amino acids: CASSQETGDTSYEQYF. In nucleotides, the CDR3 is TGCGCCAGCAGCCAAGAGACCGGGGATACCTCCTACGAGCAGTACTTC.

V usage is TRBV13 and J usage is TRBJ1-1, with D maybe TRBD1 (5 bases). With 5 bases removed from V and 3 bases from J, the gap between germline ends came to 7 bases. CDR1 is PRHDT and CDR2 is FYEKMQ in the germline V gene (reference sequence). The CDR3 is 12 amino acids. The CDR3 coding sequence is TGTGCCAGCAGCAGGGGTTACACTGAAGCTTTCTTT. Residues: CASSRGYTEAFF.

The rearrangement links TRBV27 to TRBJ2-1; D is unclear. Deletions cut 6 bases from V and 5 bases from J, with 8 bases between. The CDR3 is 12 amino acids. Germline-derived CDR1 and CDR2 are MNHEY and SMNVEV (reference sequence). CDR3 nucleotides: TGTGCCAGCAGCTTCCAGGACAATGAGCAGTTCTTC. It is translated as CASSFQDNEQFF.

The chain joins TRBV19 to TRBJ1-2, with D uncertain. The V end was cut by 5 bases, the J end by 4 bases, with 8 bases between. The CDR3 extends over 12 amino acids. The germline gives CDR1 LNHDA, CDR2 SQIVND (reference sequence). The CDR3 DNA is TGTGCCAGTAGTCAGGCCGCCTATGGCTACACCTTC. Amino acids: CASSQAAYGYTF.

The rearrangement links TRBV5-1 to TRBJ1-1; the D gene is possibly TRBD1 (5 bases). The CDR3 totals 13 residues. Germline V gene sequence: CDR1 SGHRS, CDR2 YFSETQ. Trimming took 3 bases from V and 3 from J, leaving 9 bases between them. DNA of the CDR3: TGCGCCAGCAGCTCGGAAGGGGACACTGAAGCTTTCTTT. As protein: CASSSEGDTEAFF.

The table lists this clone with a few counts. The CDR3 DNA reads TGTGCCAGCAGCCTTGGACTAGCGGGAGGACTTGGAGGAGATACGCAGTATTTT. It encodes CASSLGLAGGLGGDTQYF. The chain is built from TRBV4-2 and TRBJ2-3; 14 positions agree with TRBD2. This CDR3 is 18 amino acids long. Per the germline V gene, CDR1 is LGHNA and CDR2 is YNFKEQ. Trimming took 4 bases from V and 5 from J; bases not matched to a gene: 11.

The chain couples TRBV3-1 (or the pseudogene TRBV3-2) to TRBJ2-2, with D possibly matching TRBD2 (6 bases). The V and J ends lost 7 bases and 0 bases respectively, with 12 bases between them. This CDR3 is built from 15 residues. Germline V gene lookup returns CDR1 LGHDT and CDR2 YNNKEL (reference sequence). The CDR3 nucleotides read TGTGCCAGCACCCCAGCGGGTACGAACACCGGGGAGCTGTTTTTT. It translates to CASTPAGTNTGELFF.

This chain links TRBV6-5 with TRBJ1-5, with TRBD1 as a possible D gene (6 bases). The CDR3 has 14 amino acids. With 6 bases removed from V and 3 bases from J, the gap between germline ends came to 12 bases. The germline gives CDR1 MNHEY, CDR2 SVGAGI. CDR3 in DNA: TGTGCCAGCAGGCCGGGACACCCCAATCAGCCCCAGCATTTT. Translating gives CASRPGHPNQPQHF.

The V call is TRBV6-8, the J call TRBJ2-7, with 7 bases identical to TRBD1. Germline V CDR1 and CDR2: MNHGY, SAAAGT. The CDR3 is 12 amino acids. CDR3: CVQLQGAYEQYF. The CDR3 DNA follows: TGTGTCCAGTTGCAGGGGGCCTACGAGCAGTACTTC.

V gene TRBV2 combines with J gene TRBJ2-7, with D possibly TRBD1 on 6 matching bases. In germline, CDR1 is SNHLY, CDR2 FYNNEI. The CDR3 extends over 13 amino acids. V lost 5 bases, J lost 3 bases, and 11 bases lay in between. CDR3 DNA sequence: TGTGCCAGCAGTAGCGGCAGGGGCTACGAGCAGTACTTC. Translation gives CASSSGRGYEQYF.

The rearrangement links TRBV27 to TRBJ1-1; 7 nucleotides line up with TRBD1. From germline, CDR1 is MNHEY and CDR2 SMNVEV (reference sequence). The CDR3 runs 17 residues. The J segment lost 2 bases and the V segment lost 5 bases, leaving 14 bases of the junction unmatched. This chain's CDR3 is CASSPIIRQGKNTEAFF. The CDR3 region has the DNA TGTGCCAGCAGTCCTATCATTCGACAGGGAAAAAACACTGAAGCTTTCTTT.

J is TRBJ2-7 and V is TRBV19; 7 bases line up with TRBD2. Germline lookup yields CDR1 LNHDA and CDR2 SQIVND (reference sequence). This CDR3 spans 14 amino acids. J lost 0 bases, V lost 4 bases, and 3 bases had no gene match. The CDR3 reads CASSTPGGSYEQYF. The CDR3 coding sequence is TGTGCCAGTAGTACCCCGGGAGGCTCCTACGAGCAGTACTTC.